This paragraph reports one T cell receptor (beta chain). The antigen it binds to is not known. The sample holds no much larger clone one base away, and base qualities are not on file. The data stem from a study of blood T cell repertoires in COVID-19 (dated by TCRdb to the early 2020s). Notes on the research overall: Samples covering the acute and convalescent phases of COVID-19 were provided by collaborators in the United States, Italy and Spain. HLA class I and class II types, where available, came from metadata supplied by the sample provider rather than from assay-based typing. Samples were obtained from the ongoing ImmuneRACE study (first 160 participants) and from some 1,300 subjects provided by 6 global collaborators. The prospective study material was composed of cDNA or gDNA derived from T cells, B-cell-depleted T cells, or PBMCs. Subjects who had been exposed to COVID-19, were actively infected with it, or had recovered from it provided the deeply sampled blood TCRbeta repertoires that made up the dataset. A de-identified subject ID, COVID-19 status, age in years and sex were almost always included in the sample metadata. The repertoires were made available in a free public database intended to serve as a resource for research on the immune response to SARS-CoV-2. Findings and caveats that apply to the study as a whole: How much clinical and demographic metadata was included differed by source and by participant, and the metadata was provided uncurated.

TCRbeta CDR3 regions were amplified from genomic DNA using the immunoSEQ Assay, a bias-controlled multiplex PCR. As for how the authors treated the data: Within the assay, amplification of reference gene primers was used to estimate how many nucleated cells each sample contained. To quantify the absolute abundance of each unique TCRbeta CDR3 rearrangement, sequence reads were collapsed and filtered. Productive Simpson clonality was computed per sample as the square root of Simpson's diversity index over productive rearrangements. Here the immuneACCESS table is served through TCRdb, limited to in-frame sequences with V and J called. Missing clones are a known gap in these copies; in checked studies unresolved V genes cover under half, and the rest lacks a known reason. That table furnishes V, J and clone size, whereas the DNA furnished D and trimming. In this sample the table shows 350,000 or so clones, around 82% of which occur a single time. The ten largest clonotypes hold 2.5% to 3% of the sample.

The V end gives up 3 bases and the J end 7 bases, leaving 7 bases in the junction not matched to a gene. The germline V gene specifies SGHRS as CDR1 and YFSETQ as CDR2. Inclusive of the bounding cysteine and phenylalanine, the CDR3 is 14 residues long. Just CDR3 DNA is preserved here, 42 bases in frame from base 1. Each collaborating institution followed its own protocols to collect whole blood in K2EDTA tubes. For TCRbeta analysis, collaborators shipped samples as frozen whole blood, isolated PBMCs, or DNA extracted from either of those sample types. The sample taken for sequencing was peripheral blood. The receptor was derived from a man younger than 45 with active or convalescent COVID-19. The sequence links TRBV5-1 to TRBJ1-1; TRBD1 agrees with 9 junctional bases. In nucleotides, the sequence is TGCGCCAGCAGCTACCCGGACAGGGGCGGTGAAGCTTTCTTT. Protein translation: CASSYPDRGGEAFF. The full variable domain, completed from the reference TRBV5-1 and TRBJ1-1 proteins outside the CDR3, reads KAGVTQTPRYLIKTRGQQVTLSCSPISGHRSVSWYQQTPGQGLQFLFEYFSETQRNKGNFPGRFSGRQFSNSRSEMNVSTLELGDSALYLCASSYPDRGGEAFFGQGTRLTVV.